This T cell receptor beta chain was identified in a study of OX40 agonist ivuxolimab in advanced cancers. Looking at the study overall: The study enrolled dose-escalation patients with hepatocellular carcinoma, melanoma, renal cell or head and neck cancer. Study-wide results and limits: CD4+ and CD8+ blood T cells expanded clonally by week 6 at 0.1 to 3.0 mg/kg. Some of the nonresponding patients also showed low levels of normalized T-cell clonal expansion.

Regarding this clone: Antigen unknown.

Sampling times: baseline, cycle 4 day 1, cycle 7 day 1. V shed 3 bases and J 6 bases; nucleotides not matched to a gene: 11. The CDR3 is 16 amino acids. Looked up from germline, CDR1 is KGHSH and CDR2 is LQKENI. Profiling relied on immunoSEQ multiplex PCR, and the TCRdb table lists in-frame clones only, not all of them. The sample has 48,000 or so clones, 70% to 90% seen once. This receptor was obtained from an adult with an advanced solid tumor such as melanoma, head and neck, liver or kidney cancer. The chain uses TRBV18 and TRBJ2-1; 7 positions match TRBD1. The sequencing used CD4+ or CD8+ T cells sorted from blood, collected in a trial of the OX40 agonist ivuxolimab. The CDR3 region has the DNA TGTGCCAGCTCACCCAACCTCCGACAGGGTAGCAATGAGCAGTTCTTC. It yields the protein CASSPNLRQGSNEQFF.